These 26 T cell receptor beta chains were all obtained from the same sample, sequenced in a study of blood T cell repertoires in COVID-19. Produced via immunoSEQ multiplex PCR; TCRdb's table is partial and in-frame only. The sample consists of about 120,000 clones, about 80% of them appearing once. Sequencing was carried out using peripheral blood. The receptors shown here come from a man in his sixties or seventies with active or convalescent COVID-19.

V and J are TRBV5-1 and TRBJ2-3; D might be TRBD1 (5 bases). The germline gives CDR1 SGHRS, CDR2 YFSETQ. V lost 0 bases and J lost 2, with 22 bases in between. The length of the CDR3 is 19 residues. The CDR3 DNA reads TGCGCCAGCAGCTTGGCTCGCTCGACAGCCACGATCCTCACAGATACGCAGTATTTT. Its translation is CASSLARSTATILTDTQYF.

V is TRBV29-1 and J is TRBJ1-1; D is unclear. Trimming removed 3 bases at V and 5 bases at J, with 13 bases between. CDR1 is SQVTM, CDR2 ANQGSEA, per germline. The CDR3 runs to 13 residues. The CDR3: CSVDTASGTEAFF. In DNA form, the CDR3 reads TGCAGCGTTGATACTGCCTCGGGGACTGAAGCTTTCTTT. The full variable domain, in which reference TRBV29-1 and TRBJ1-1 provide the parts outside the CDR3, is SAVISQKPSRDICQRGTSLTIQCQVDSQVTMMFWYRQQPGQSLTLIATANQGSEATYESGFVIDKFPISRPNLTFSTLTVSNMSPEDSSIYLCSVDTASGTEAFFGQGTRLTVV.

The V gene is TRBV4-1, the J gene TRBJ1-2; a possible D gene is TRBD1 (6 bases). The CDR3 totals 15 residues. The V gene lost 3 bases and the J gene lost 1 base, with 12 bases spanning the gap. Germline V gene data show CDR1 as MGHRA and CDR2 as YSYEKL. As DNA, the CDR3 is TGCGCCAGCAGCCACCAACAGGGAATTAACTATGGCTACACCTTC. Amino acid sequence: CASSHQQGINYGYTF.

The chain recombines TRBV7-2 with TRBJ2-2; 10 nucleotides agree with TRBD2. Trimming cost V 2 bases and J 5 bases; bases outside gene matches: 5. This CDR3 has 16 amino acids. Per germline, CDR1 SGHTA and CDR2 FQGNSA. In DNA form, the CDR3 reads TGTGCCAGCAGCTTATCCGGGACTAGCGTAACCGGGGAGCTGTTTTTT. It codes for CASSLSGTSVTGELFF.

The genes are TRBV7-9 and TRBJ1-2; D is undetermined. CDR1 SEHNR and CDR2 FQNEAQ come from the germline V gene (reference sequence). The CDR3 is 14 amino acids. Trimming shortened V by 0 bases and J by 6 bases, and 11 bases separated the two germline ends. The CDR3, as DNA: TGTGCCAGCAGCTTAGCCGGGGAGACCAATGGCTACACCTTC. It is translated as CASSLAGETNGYTF.

The chain links TRBV7-3 to TRBJ2-3; possible D gene TRBD1, 5 bases. The V end lost 0 bases, the J end lost 4 bases, and 5 bases lay between the germline ends. This CDR3 spans 13 amino acids. Germline values: CDR1 SGHTA, CDR2 FQGTGA. CDR3 nucleotide sequence: TGTGCCAGCAGCTTAACCAGGGCAGATACGCAGTATTTT. It codes for CASSLTRADTQYF.

This chain links TRBV4-2 with TRBJ2-7; TRBD1 agrees at 10 bases. Germline V gene lookup returns CDR1 LGHNA and CDR2 YNFKEQ. The CDR3 covers 14 residues. After removal of 5 bases from V and 2 bases from J, the junction contained 3 bases not matched to a gene. In DNA form, the CDR3 reads TGTGCCAGCAGCAACGGACAGGGGGCCTACGAGCAGTACTTC. This gives the protein CASSNGQGAYEQYF.

The V and J genes are TRBV7-9 and TRBJ1-4; D is possibly TRBD1 (6 bases). CDR1 is SEHNR, CDR2 FQNEAQ, per germline (reference sequence). V lost 3 bases to trimming and J lost 7 bases, with 15 bases between them. The CDR3 runs 15 residues. This CDR3 is CASSLEGQRGEKLFF. The CDR3 DNA is TGTGCCAGCAGCTTGGAAGGACAGCGGGGTGAAAAACTGTTTTTT.

This sequence joins TRBV5-6 and TRBJ2-1, with D uncertain. Trimming pared 2 bases from V and 6 bases from J, leaving 6 bases between. The length of the CDR3 is 12 residues. Germline CDR1 is SGHDT and CDR2 is YYEEEE. The CDR3 loop is CASSFLINEQFF. In DNA, the CDR3 is TGTGCCAGCAGCTTCTTAATCAATGAGCAGTTCTTC.

The V gene is TRBV3-1 (or the pseudogene TRBV3-2), the J gene TRBJ1-1; a weak D match, TRBD1 (5 bases). Germline CDR1 and CDR2: LGHDT and YNNKEL (reference sequence). The CDR3 loop spans 14 amino acids. V lost 5 bases and J 1 base, leaving 11 bases between the germline ends. CDR3 sequence reads: CASSTPQGNTEAFF. CDR3 nucleotides: TGTGCCAGCAGCACCCCGCAGGGGAACACTGAAGCTTTCTTT.

J is TRBJ2-3 and V is TRBV5-5; 8 nucleotides agree with TRBD2. The ends lost 0 bases at V and 2 bases at J; junction bases unmatched: 5. CDR1 SGHKS and CDR2 YYEKEE come from the germline V gene (reference sequence). The CDR3 loop spans 16 amino acids. The CDR3 reads CASSLGGLASTDTQYF. The CDR3 region has the DNA TGTGCCAGCAGCTTGGGTGGACTAGCCTCCACAGATACGCAGTATTTT.

The chain has TRBV6-2 or TRBV6-3 and TRBJ2-7; 7 positions agree with TRBD1. The junction had 13 bases not matched to a gene; V was cut back by 6 bases and J by 11 bases. The CDR3 runs to 13 residues. Germline CDR1 reads MNHEY; CDR2 reads SVGEGT. As DNA, the CDR3 is TGTGCCAGCAGCCTCGTGGTGACAGGGTCCAAGTACTTC. It translates to CASSLVVTGSKYF.

The V and J genes are TRBV11-2 and TRBJ1-1, with D uncertain. V lost 5 bases and J 3 bases, leaving 4 bases between the germline ends. The CDR3 runs to 11 residues. CDR1 and CDR2 (germline): SGHAT, FQNNGV. The CDR3 sequence: CASSPYTEAFF. CDR3 bases: TGTGCCAGCAGCCCATACACTGAAGCTTTCTTT.

This chain joins TRBV3-1 (or the pseudogene TRBV3-2) and TRBJ1-1; no reliable D call. Trimming left V 2 bases short and J 7 bases short, with 8 bases between. CDR3 size: 12 residues. CDR1 and CDR2 (germline): LGHDT, YNNKEL (reference sequence). The CDR3 spells CASSQYRVEAFF. CDR3 in DNA: TGTGCCAGCAGCCAATACCGGGTTGAAGCTTTCTTT.

The chain joins TRBV5-6 to TRBJ1-2, with D tentatively TRBD1 (5 bases). Trimming pared 1 base from V and 3 bases from J, leaving 10 bases between. From germline, CDR1 is SGHDT and CDR2 YYEEEE. This CDR3 spans 14 amino acids. The CDR3 reads CASSLMGEDYGYTF. Written as DNA, the CDR3 is TGTGCCAGCAGCTTGATGGGGGAGGACTATGGCTACACCTTC.

This clone was counted a few times. V gene TRBV9 combines with J gene TRBJ1-1; 8 positions agree with TRBD1. The V gene end was trimmed by 4 bases and the J gene end by 4 bases; junction bases not matched to a gene: 9. Germline values: CDR1 SGDLS, CDR2 YYNGEE. This CDR3 region has 15 residues. The CDR3 is CASSKTQGAGTEAFF. For the CDR3, the DNA is TGTGCCAGCAGCAAAACCCAGGGGGCTGGCACTGAAGCTTTCTTT.

This clone was recorded only once. This chain links TRBV5-1 with TRBJ2-3; no definite D call. CDR1 is SGHRS and CDR2 is YFSETQ in the germline V gene. The CDR3 consists of 14 residues. The V end lost 7 bases, the J end lost 6 bases, and 18 bases lay between the germline ends. CDR3 sequence (DNA): TGCGCCAGCGCTACGACTCGTACACATGATACGCAGTATTTT. Translating gives CASATTRTHDTQYF.

This sequence joins TRBV30 and TRBJ1-2; no reliable D call. This CDR3 comprises 12 residues. Germline assignment: CDR1 GTSNPN and CDR2 SVGIG (reference sequence). With 1 base removed from V and 3 bases from J, the gap between germline ends came to 6 bases. The CDR3 nucleotides are TGTGCCTGGAGTGGGACTCACTATGGCTACACCTTC. Translated: CAWSGTHYGYTF. Looking up the rest from reference TRBV30 and TRBJ1-2 gives the full variable domain: SQTIHQWPATLVQPVGSPLSLECTVEGTSNPNLYWYRQAAGRGLQLLFYSVGIGQISSEVPQNLSASRPQDRQFILSSKKLLLSDSGFYLCAWSGTHYGYTFGSGTRLTVV.

The chain has TRBV3-1 (or the pseudogene TRBV3-2) and TRBJ1-1, with a weak D call TRBD1 (5 bases). CDR3 length equals 14 residues. V was trimmed by 1 base and J by 1 base, leaving 7 bases between them. Looked up from germline, CDR1 is LGHDT and CDR2 is YNNKEL (reference sequence). The CDR3, as DNA: TGTGCCAGCAGCCAAGGGGGCCAGAACACTGAAGCTTTCTTT. It specifies CASSQGGQNTEAFF.

V usage is TRBV18 and J usage is TRBJ2-7, with 13 bases lining up with TRBD2. The CDR3 totals 16 residues. Losses at the gene ends were 4 bases for V and 0 bases for J; bases not matched to a gene: 3. CDR1 is KGHSH, CDR2 LQKENI, per germline. The CDR3 spells CASSLGTSGDSYEQYF. The DNA for the CDR3 is TGTGCCAGCTCACTAGGGACTAGCGGGGACTCCTACGAGCAGTACTTC. Together with reference TRBV18 and TRBJ2-7, the CDR3 gives the full variable domain: NAGVMQNPRHLVRRRGQEARLRCSPMKGHSHVYWYRQLPEEGLKFMVYLQKENIIDESGMPKERFSAEFPKEGPSILRIQQVVRGDSAAYFCASSLGTSGDSYEQYFGPGTRLTVT.

V is TRBV5-4 and J is TRBJ2-3; D remains unclear. The CDR3 extends over 12 amino acids. The V end was cut by 2 bases, the J end by 5 bases, with 6 bases between. Germline V gene sequence: CDR1 SGHNT, CDR2 YYREEE (reference sequence). CDR3 DNA: TGTGCCAGCAGCTTCTTTTTAGATACGCAGTATTTT. Protein sequence: CASSFFLDTQYF. Using reference TRBV5-4 and TRBJ2-3 for the parts outside the CDR3, the full variable domain is ETGVTQSPTHLIKTRGQQVTLRCSSQSGHNTVSWYQQALGQGPQFIFQYYREEENGRGNFPPRFSGLQFPNYSSELNVNALELDDSALYLCASSFFLDTQYFGPGTRLTVL.

V usage is TRBV18 and J usage is TRBJ1-2; TRBD1 aligns across 9 bases. The germline V gene has CDR1 KGHSH and CDR2 LQKENI. V lost 4 bases to trimming and J lost 5 bases; unmatched junction nucleotides: 11. This CDR3 contains 16 residues. CDR3 in DNA: TGTGCCAGCTCACAGATGAGGACAGGGGAAGATTATGGCTACACCTTC. Translation gives CASSQMRTGEDYGYTF.

V is TRBV19 and J is TRBJ1-6, with D unresolved. Germline-derived CDR1 and CDR2 are LNHDA and SQIVND (reference sequence). V was shortened by 4 bases and J by 6 bases, with 13 bases between the two germline ends. The CDR3 length is 15 residues. CDR3 in DNA: TGTGCCAGTAGTACGACCCCGGACTCTAATTCACCCCTCCACTTT. This translates into CASSTTPDSNSPLHF.

The CDR3 spells CASSQLTDDSGNTIYF. In DNA form, the CDR3 reads TGTGCCAGCTCACAACTGACTGACGACTCTGGAAACACCATATATTTT. The chain has TRBV18 and TRBJ1-3; no firm D call. Germline CDR1 reads KGHSH; CDR2 reads LQKENI. This CDR3 contains 16 residues. The V end lost 4 bases, the J end lost 0 bases, and 13 bases lay between the germline ends.

The rearrangement joins TRBV19 to TRBJ2-7; tentative D call: TRBD1 (6 bases). Trimming removed 5 bases from V and 2 bases from J, with 13 bases in between. CDR3 length: 14 residues. The germline V gene has CDR1 LNHDA and CDR2 SQIVND (reference sequence). CDR3 residues: CASSFGTGTYEQYF. In DNA, the CDR3 is TGTGCCAGTAGTTTTGGCACAGGGACCTACGAGCAGTACTTC.

The chain links TRBV24-1 to TRBJ2-7; 9 nucleotides align to TRBD1. V was clipped by 2 bases and J by 7 bases; unmatched bases: 5. The V gene's germline CDR1 is KGHDR and CDR2 SFDVKD. The CDR3 is made up of 14 amino acids. CDR3 bases: TGTGCCACCAGTGATTCCGGGACAGGGAATGAGCAGTACTTC. The encoded protein is CATSDSGTGNEQYF.